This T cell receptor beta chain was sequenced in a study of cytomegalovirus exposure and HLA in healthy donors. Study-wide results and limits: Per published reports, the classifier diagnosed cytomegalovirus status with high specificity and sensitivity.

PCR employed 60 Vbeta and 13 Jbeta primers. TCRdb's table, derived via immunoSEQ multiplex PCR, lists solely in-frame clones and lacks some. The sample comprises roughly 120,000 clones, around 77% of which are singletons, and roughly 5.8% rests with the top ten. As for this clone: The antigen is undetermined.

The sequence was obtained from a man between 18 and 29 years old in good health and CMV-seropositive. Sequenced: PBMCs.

The CDR3 DNA reads as TGTGCCAGTAGTAGGGGGACACTCACAGATACGCAGTATTTT. It translates to CASSRGTLTDTQYF. V gene TRBV19 combines with J gene TRBJ2-3; D might be TRBD1 (6 bases). Trimming stripped 4 bases from V and 2 bases from J, with 10 bases between. The CDR3 is made up of 14 amino acids. The germline gives CDR1 LNHDA, CDR2 SQIVND (reference sequence).